The rows below give T cell receptor beta chains drawn from one sample of a study of Graves' ophthalmopathy and Graves' hyperthyroidism. TCRdb reanalysed the multiplex PCR reads using MiXCR and keeps one entry per CDR3 protein. The sample shows roughly 500,000 distinct CDR3 sequences, roughly an eighth of them seen only once. The sample consisted of blood. These receptor sequences come from a woman aged 25 to 39 with Graves' ophthalmopathy. Both conserved end residues are part of each CDR3. The D gene is left open where the match is weak. Clone size is given for some rows only: seen once, a few or many times, or a class if the clone is expanded.

size | D | J | V | CDR3 | DNA
. | . | TRBJ1-5 | TRBV30 | CAWSWGGNQPQHF | TGTGCCTGGAGTTGGGGGGGCAATCAGCCCCAGCATTTT
many | . | TRBJ1-6 | TRBV28 | CASSPFSKVLHF | TGTGCCAGCAGTCCCTTTAGCAAAGTCCTCCACTTT
many | TRBD1 | TRBJ1-1 | TRBV5-1 | CASSRGTGQMNTEAFF | TGCGCCAGCAGCAGGGGGACAGGCCAAATGAACACTGAAGCTTTCTTT
once | . | TRBJ2-2 | TRBV6-2/TRBV6-3 | CASSYSVTRATGELFF | TGTGCCAGCAGTTACTCTGTGACTAGAGCCACCGGGGAGCTGTTTTTT
many | TRBD2 | TRBJ2-7 | TRBV11-2 | CASSFGTSGRGEQYF | TGTGCCAGCAGCTTTGGGACTAGCGGGCGAGGAGAGCAGTACTTC
. | TRBD1 | TRBJ2-7 | TRBV7-9 | CASSLSTGLSYDQYF | TGTGCCAGCAGCTTATCGACAGGGCTATCCTACGATCAGTACTTC
many | TRBD1 | TRBJ1-2 | TRBV7-9 | CAIVGQAPNYGYTF | TGTGCCATAGTTGGACAGGCGCCTAACTATGGCTACACCTTC
. | . | TRBJ2-7 | TRBV6-2/TRBV6-3 | CASSVPLDEQYF | TGTGCCAGCAGTGTCCCGCTGGACGAGCAGTACTTC
many | . | TRBJ1-1 | TRBV4-1 | CASSQVGGNTEAFF | TGCGCCAGCAGCCAAGTGGGGGGAAACACTGAAGCTTTCTTT
many | . | TRBJ1-5 | TRBV6-1 | CASSERQAYAPQHF | TGTGCCAGCAGTGAACGACAGGCTTATGCGCCCCAGCATTTT
. | . | TRBJ1-1 | TRBV3-1 | CASSHLQSGLPNTEAFF | TGTGCCAGCAGCCATCTCCAATCGGGACTGCCGAACACTGAAGCTTTCTTT
many | . | TRBJ1-5 | TRBV20-1 | CSAATNPRDQPQHF | TGCAGTGCCGCGACAAACCCTAGGGATCAGCCCCAGCATTTT
many | . | TRBJ2-7 | TRBV27 | CASSILEGAYEQYF | TGTGCCAGCAGTATACTCGAGGGGGCCTACGAGCAGTACTTC
many | . | TRBJ1-5 | TRBV20-1 | CSVRDSNQPQHF | TGCAGTGTCCGGGACAGCAATCAGCCCCAGCATTTT
many | . | TRBJ1-1 | TRBV28 | CASSLWETQNTEAFF | TGTGCCAGCAGTTTGTGGGAAACGCAGAACACTGAAGCTTTCTTT
many | . | TRBJ2-2 | TRBV24-1 | CATSDSLGQVNTGELFF | TGTGCCACCAGTGATTCACTGGGACAAGTGAACACCGGGGAGCTGTTTTTT
many | . | TRBJ2-2 | TRBV6-1 | CASSPTLLRELFF | TGTGCCAGCAGTCCCACCCTACTGCGGGAGCTGTTTTTT
many | TRBD2 | TRBJ2-5 | TRBV7-8 | CASSWAEGLAGSEETQYF | TGTGCCAGCAGCTGGGCGGAGGGACTAGCGGGATCCGAAGAGACCCAGTACTTC
. | . | TRBJ2-7 | TRBV6-5 | CASSYSNVGSYEQYF | TGTGCCAGCAGTTACTCGAACGTGGGCTCCTACGAGCAGTACTTC
few | . | TRBJ2-2 | TRBV19 | CASSPRWQARGTGELFF | TGTGCCAGTAGTCCTCGGTGGCAGGCTAGAGGGACCGGGGAGCTGTTTTTT
many | . | TRBJ1-1 | TRBV12-3/TRBV12-4 | CASTSTGNTEAFF | TGTGCCAGCACCTCGACAGGGAACACTGAAGCTTTCTTT
few | . | TRBJ2-2 | TRBV4-1 | CASSHRGGGPTGELFF | TGCGCCAGCAGCCATAGGGGGGGAGGGCCAACCGGGGAGCTGTTTTTT
many | TRBD1 | TRBJ1-1 | TRBV27 | CASREPGTGGVWTEAFF | TGTGCCAGCAGAGAGCCCGGGACAGGGGGCGTCTGGACTGAAGCTTTCTTT
many | . | TRBJ2-2 | TRBV6-1 | CASSVHENTGELFF | TGTGCCAGCAGTGTCCACGAAAACACCGGGGAGCTGTTTTTT
many | . | TRBJ1-1 | TRBV28 | CASRPDGVNTEAFF | TGTGCCAGCAGGCCCGATGGGGTGAACACTGAAGCTTTCTTT
many | . | TRBJ1-1 | TRBV11-2 | CASSLVAVNTEAFF | TGTGCCAGCAGCTTAGTTGCAGTGAACACTGAAGCTTTCTTT
. | . | TRBJ1-2 | TRBV30 | CAYTSGSRGYTF | TGTGCCTATACCTCGGGGTCCAGGGGCTACACCTTC
few | . | TRBJ2-7 | TRBV5-1 | CASSLDSSAYEQYF | TGCGCCAGCAGCTTGGATAGCTCAGCCTACGAGCAGTACTTC
many | . | TRBJ1-5 | TRBV19 | CASSIDSGQPQHF | TGTGCCAGTAGTATAGATTCTGGTCAGCCCCAGCATTTT
. | . | TRBJ1-1 | TRBV19 | CASKSEGAEAFF | TGTGCCAGTAAAAGCGAGGGTGCCGAAGCTTTCTTT
few | . | TRBJ1-6 | TRBV30 | CAWSGLGKGDRDSPLHF | TGTGCCTGGAGTGGCCTCGGAAAGGGCGATAGGGATTCACCCCTCCACTTT
many | TRBD2 | TRBJ2-7 | TRBV30 | CAWQLGAGAYEQYF | TGTGCCTGGCAACTCGGAGCGGGGGCCTACGAGCAGTACTTC
many | . | TRBJ1-6 | TRBV6-1 | CASLAGRQNSPLHF | TGTGCCAGTCTGGCGGGACGGCAGAATTCACCCCTCCACTTT
many | TRBD2 | TRBJ2-7 | TRBV15 | CATSRDRTSGEQYF | TGTGCCACCAGCAGAGATCGGACTAGCGGAGAGCAGTACTTC
many | TRBD1 | TRBJ1-5 | TRBV28 | CASSPQDRGHQPQHF | TGTGCCAGCAGTCCCCAAGACAGGGGGCATCAGCCCCAGCATTTT
. | TRBD1 | TRBJ2-7 | TRBV7-3 | CASAPGQGWEQYF | TGTGCCAGCGCACCGGGACAGGGTTGGGAGCAGTACTTC
many | . | TRBJ2-2 | TRBV14 | CASSQVQTGELFF | TGTGCCAGCAGCCAAGTACAGACCGGGGAGCTGTTTTTT
. | TRBD1 | TRBJ2-7 | TRBV7-6 | CASSMGQFHEQYF | TGTGCCAGCAGCATGGGACAGTTTCACGAGCAGTACTTC
many | . | TRBJ1-2 | TRBV15 | CATSNGESLQRSGGYTF | TGTGCCACCAGCAATGGAGAGTCTCTCCAAAGATCGGGCGGCTACACCTTC
. | . | TRBJ1-5 | TRBV19 | CASSTGPPSNQPQHF | TGTGCCAGTAGCACCGGGCCCCCGAGCAATCAGCCTCAGCATTTT
many | . | TRBJ1-5 | TRBV28 | CASSLVGYNQPQHF | TGTGCCAGCAGTTTGGTAGGTTACAATCAGCCCCAGCATTTT
. | . | TRBJ2-3 | TRBV30 | CAWRGAGTQYF | TGTGCCTGGAGAGGCGCAGGGACGCAGTATTTT
. | TRBD1 | TRBJ1-1 | TRBV6-5 | CASSLGGGQFLF | TGTGCCAGCAGTTTGGGTGGGGGACAGTTCCTCTTT
many | . | TRBJ1-4 | TRBV27 | CASSSTTGQEKLFF | TGTGCCAGCAGTTCCACCACTGGACAGGAAAAACTGTTTTTT
many | . | TRBJ2-7 | TRBV18 | CASSLTDGKYEQYF | TGTGCCAGCTCCCTAACGGACGGAAAGTACGAGCAGTACTTC
. | TRBD1 | TRBJ2-5 | TRBV11-2 | CASSLDRGRAETQYF | TGTGCCAGCAGCTTAGACAGGGGGCGGGCGGAGACCCAGTACTTC
many | TRBD2 | TRBJ2-5 | TRBV6-5 | CASTSGGAGETQYF | TGTGCCAGCACTAGCGGGGGGGCGGGGGAGACCCAGTACTTC
many | TRBD1 | TRBJ1-1 | TRBV12-3/TRBV12-4 | CASSLGQGMRAFF | TGTGCCAGCAGTTTAGGACAGGGGATGCGCGCTTTCTTT
. | TRBD1 | TRBJ2-7 | TRBV2 | CAISYRGDYEQYF | TGTGCCATTTCCTACAGGGGTGACTACGAGCAGTACTTC
few | TRBD1 | TRBJ2-7 | TRBV5-6 | CASSLRQGYSYEQYF | TGTGCCAGCAGCTTGCGACAGGGATACTCCTACGAGCAGTACTTC
few | TRBD1 | TRBJ2-4 | TRBV19 | CASSPDRGKNIKYF | TGTGCCAGTAGTCCAGACAGGGGGAAAAACATTAAGTACTTC
. | . | TRBJ1-5 | TRBV5-1 | CASIRRGEHSNQPQHF | TGCGCCAGCATCCGACGCGGGGAGCATAGCAATCAGCCCCAGCATTTT
few | TRBD1 | TRBJ1-5 | TRBV11-1 | CASSDDHRGSNQPQHF | TGTGCCAGCAGCGACGATCACAGGGGTAGCAATCAGCCCCAGCATTTT
many | . | TRBJ2-7 | TRBV28 | CASSLSLNYEQYF | TGTGCCAGCAGTTTATCCTTGAACTACGAGCAGTACTTC